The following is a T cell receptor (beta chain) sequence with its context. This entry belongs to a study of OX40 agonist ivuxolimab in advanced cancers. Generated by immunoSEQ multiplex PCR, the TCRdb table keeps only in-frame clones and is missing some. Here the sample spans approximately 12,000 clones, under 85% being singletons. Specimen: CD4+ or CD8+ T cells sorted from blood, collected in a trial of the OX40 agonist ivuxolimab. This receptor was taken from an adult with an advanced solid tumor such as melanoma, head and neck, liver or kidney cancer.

CDR3 coding DNA: TGTGCCAGCAGCGCCGGACACCCCGAAAATCAGCCCCAGCATTTT. Translated, it gives CASSAGHPENQPQHF. This chain joins TRBV7-8 and TRBJ1-5, with D possibly matching TRBD1 (5 bases). V was cut by 5 bases and J by 4 bases, with 15 bases left in between. Germline V CDR1 and CDR2: SGHVS, FQNEAQ. The CDR3 has 15 residues.